This T cell receptor beta chain was retrieved from a study of blood T cell repertoires in COVID-19. Turning to the study itself: There were acute and convalescent COVID-19 samples, and they came from the United States, Italy and Spain. From T cells, B-cell-depleted T cells, or PBMCs came the material, which was cDNA or gDNA.

Regarding this clone: Other DNA sequences in the sample encode the same CDR3.

The repertoire was sequenced with immunoSEQ multiplex PCR; TCRdb's copy has only in-frame clones and lacks some. The repertoire has under 130,000 clones, 85% to 90% of them found once; the top ten carry roughly 4.5%. This clonotype was obtained from a man between 45 and 60 years old with acute or convalescent COVID-19. Sequences were obtained from peripheral blood.

The CDR3 loop reads CASSSDRDTEAFF. The CDR3 bases are TGTGCCAGCAGCTCTGACAGGGACACTGAAGCTTTCTTT. The rearrangement uses TRBV7-3 and TRBJ1-1; TRBD1 aligns across 7 bases. CDR3 length: 13 residues. The germline gives CDR1 SGHTA, CDR2 FQGTGA. With V trimmed by 4 bases and J by 3 bases, 2 bases remained unmatched.